This entry is about one T cell receptor beta chain. Its specificity is not known. In the United States, treatment was given to all participants with HIV. Each specimen consisted of roughly 0.9-10 million cryopreserved PBMC prior to extraction of DNA. The V and J ends lost 0 bases and 9 bases respectively, with 11 bases between them. CDR1 is SGHNT, CDR2 YYREEE, per germline (reference sequence). The CDR3 totals 13 residues. The run of the v3.0 immunoSEQ assay was at survey level. This table comes from immunoSEQ multiplex PCR, and its TCRdb copy is limited to in-frame clones, with some not included. Of over 20,000 clones listed, around four fifths were seen once; the top ten hold under 6%. The sample comes from a study of long-term antiretroviral therapy in people with HIV. Points from the study as a whole: Clonotypes expanded prior to ART showed repertoire dominance at all sampled time points. Against controls, HIV repertoires showed narrower ranges of CDR3 length.

The chain links TRBV5-4 to TRBJ2-3, with D uncertain. Source: unsorted PBMCs, taken 3 years after starting antiretroviral therapy. This clonotype was sampled from a man younger than 35 with HIV. The CDR3 loop is CASSLDSEETQYF. CDR3 DNA: TGTGCCAGCAGCTTGGATTCAGAGGAAACGCAGTATTTT.